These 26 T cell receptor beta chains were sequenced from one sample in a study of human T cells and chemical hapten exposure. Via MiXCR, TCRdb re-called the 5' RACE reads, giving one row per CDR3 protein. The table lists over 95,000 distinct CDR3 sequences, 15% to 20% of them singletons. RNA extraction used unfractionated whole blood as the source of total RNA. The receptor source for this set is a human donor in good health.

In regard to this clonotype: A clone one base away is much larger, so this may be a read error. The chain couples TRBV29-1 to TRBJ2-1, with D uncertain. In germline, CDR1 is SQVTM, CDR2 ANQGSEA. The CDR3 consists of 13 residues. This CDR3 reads CSVELEVGSEQIF. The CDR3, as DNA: TGCAGCGTTGAATTAGAGGTAGGCTCAGAGCAGATCTTC.

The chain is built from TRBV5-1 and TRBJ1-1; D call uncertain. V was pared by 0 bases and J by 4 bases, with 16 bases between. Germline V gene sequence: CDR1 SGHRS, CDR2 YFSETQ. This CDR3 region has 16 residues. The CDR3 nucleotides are TGCGCCAGCAGCTTGGTAGAGACGAGGTCGGGCACTGAAGCTTTCTTT. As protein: CASSLVETRSGTEAFF.

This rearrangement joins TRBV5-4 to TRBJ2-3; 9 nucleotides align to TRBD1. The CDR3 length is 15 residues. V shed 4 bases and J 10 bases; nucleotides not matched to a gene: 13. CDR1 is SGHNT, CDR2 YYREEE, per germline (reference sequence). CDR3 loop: CASSPDGGQGSAQYF. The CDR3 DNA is TGTGCCAGCAGCCCGGATGGGGGACAGGGTAGTGCGCAGTATTTT.

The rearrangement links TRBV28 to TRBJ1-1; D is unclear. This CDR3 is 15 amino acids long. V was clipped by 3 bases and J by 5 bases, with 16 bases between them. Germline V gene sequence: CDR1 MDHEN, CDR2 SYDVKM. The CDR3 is CASSLGSSRLTEAFF. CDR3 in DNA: TGTGCCAGCAGTTTGGGGTCGAGTAGGTTGACTGAAGCTTTCTTT.

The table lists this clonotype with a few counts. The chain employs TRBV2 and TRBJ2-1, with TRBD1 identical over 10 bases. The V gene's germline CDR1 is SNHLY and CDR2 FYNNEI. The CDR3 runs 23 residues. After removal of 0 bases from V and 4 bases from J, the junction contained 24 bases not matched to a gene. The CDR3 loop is CASSEAAEGDRGGGSNLYNEQFF. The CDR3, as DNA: TGTGCCAGCAGTGAAGCGGCGGAAGGGGACAGGGGAGGTGGGAGCAACTTATACAATGAGCAGTTCTTC.

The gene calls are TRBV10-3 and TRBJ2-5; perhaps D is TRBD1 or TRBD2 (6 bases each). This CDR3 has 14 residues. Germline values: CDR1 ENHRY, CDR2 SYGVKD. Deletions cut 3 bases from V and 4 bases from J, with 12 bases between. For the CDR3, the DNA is TGTGCCATCAGTGATTTAGGGGGGCGAGAGACCCAGTACTTC. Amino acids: CAISDLGGRETQYF.

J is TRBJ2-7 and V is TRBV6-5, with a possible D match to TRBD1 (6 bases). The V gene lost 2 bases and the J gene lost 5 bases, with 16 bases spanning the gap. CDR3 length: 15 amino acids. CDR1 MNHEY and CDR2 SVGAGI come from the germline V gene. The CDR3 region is CASSYEQGIGDEQYF. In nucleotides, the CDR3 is TGTGCCAGCAGTTACGAACAGGGCATTGGGGACGAGCAGTACTTC.

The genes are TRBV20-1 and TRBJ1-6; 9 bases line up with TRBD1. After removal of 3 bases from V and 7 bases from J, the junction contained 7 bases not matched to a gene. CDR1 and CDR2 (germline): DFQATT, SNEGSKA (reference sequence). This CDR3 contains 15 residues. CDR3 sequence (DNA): TGCAGTGCTAGGGGCCTTGGGACAGGGAATTCACCCCTCCACTTT. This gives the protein CSARGLGTGNSPLHF.

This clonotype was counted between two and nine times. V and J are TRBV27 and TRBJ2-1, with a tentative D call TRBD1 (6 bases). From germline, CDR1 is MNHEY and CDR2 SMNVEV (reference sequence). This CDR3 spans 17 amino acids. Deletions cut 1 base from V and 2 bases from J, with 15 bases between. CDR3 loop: CASSLWLPQGTYNEQFF. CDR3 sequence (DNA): TGTGCCAGCAGTTTATGGCTCCCACAGGGCACCTACAATGAGCAGTTCTTC.

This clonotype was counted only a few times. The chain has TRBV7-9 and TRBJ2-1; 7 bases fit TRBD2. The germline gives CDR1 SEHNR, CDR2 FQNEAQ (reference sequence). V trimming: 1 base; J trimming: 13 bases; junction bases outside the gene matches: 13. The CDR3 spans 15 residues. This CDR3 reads CASSLGAAGRGDQFF. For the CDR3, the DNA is TGTGCCAGCAGCTTAGGGGCAGCGGGGCGGGGAGATCAGTTCTTC.

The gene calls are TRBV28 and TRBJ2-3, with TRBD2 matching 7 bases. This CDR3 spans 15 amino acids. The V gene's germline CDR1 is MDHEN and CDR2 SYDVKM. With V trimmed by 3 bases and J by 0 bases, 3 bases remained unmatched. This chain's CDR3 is CASSFSGISTDTQYF. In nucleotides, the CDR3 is TGTGCCAGCAGTTTCAGCGGGATTAGCACAGATACGCAGTATTTT.

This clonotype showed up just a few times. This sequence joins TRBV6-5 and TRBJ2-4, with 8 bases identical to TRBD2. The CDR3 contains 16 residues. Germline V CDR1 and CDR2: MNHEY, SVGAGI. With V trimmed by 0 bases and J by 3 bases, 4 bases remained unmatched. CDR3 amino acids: CASSYSSGGVKNIQYF. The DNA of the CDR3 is TGTGCCAGCAGTTACTCGAGCGGGGGCGTCAAAAACATTCAGTACTTC.

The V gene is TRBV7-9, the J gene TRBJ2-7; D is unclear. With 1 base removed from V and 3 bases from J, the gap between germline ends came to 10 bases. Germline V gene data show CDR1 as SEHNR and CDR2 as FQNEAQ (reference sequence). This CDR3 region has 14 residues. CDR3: CASSLVTGNYEQYF. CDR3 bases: TGTGCCAGCAGCTTAGTCACCGGTAACTACGAGCAGTACTTC.

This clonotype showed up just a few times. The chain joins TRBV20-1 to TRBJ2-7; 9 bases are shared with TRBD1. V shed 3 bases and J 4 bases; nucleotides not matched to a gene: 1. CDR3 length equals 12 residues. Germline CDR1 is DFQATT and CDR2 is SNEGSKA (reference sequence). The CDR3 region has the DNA TGCAGTGCTAGGACAGGGGGGTACGAGCAGTACTTC. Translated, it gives CSARTGGYEQYF.

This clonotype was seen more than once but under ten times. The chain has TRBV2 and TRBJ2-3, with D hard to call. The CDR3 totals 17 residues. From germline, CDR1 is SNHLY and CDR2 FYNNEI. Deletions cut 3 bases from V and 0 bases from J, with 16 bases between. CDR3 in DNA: TGTGCCAGCAGTGACCTAATTCAACTAACTAGCACAGATACGCAGTATTTT. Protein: CASSDLIQLTSTDTQYF.

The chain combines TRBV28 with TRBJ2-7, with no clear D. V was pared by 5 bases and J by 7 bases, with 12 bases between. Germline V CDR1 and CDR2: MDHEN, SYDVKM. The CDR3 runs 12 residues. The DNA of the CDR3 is TGTGCCAGCAGTAGGTTCCCTGGGGAGCAGTACTTC. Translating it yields CASSRFPGEQYF.

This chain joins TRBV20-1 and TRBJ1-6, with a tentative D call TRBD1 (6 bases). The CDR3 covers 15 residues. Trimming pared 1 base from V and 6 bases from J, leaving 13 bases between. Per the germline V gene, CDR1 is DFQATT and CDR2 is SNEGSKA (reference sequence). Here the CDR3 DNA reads TGCAGTGCTAGAGCTTGGTTGGGGGCTAATTCACCCCTCCACTTT. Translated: CSARAWLGANSPLHF.

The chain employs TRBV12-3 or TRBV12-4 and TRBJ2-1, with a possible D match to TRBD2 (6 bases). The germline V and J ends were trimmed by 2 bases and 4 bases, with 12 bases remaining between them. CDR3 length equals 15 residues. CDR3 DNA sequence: TGTGCCAGCAGTTTACAAGCGGGCCTTTACAATGAGCAGTTCTTC. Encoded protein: CASSLQAGLYNEQFF.

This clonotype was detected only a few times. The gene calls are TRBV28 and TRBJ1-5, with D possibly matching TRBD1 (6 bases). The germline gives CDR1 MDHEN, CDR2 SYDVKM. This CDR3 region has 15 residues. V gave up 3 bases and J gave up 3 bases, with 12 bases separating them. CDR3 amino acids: CASSFPQGINQPQHF. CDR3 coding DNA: TGTGCCAGCAGTTTTCCTCAGGGGATCAATCAGCCCCAGCATTTT.

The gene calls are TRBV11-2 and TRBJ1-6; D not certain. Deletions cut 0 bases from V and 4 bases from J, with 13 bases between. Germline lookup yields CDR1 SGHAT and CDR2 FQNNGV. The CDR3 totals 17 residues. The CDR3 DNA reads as TGTGCCAGCAGCTTAGAGGTCGGCAGGCGGTATAATTCACCCCTCCACTTT. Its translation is CASSLEVGRRYNSPLHF.

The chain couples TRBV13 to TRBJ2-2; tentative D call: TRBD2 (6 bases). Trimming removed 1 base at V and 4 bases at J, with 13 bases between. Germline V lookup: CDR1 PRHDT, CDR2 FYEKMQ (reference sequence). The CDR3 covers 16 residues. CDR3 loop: CASSLEAGRTTGELFF. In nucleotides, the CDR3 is TGTGCCAGCAGCTTAGAGGCGGGGAGGACCACCGGGGAGCTGTTTTTT. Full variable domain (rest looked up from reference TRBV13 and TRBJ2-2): AAGVIQSPRHLIKEKRETATLKCYPIPRHDTVYWYQQGPGQDPQFLISFYEKMQSDKGSIPDRFSAQQFSDYHSELNMSSLELGDSALYFCASSLEAGRTTGELFFGEGSRLTVL.

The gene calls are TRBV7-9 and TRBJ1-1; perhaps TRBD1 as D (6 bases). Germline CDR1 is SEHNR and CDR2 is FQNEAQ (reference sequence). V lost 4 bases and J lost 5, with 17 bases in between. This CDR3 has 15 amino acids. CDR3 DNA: TGTGCCAGCAGCTCGAACCGACAGGCGTGGACTGAAGCTTTCTTT. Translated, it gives CASSSNRQAWTEAFF.

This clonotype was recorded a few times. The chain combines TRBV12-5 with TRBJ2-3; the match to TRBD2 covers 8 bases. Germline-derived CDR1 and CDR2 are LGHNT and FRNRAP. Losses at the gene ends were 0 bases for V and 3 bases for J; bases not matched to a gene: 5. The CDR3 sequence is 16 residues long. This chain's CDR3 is CASGLVLAGGTDTQYF. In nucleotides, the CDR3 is TGTGCTAGTGGTTTGGTATTGGCGGGAGGAACAGATACGCAGTATTTT.

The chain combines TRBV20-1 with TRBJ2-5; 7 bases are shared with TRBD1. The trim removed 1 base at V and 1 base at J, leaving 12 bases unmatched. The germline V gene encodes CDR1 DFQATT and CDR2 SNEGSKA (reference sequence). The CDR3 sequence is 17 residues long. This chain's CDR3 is CSARALGVGGGQETQYF. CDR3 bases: TGCAGTGCTAGAGCTCTGGGTGTAGGGGGCGGCCAAGAGACCCAGTACTTC.

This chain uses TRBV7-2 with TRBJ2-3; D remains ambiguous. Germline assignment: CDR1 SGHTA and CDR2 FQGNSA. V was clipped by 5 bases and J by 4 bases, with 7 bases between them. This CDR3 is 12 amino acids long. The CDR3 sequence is CASSRRADTQYF. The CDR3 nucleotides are TGTGCCAGCAGCCGTAGGGCAGATACGCAGTATTTT.

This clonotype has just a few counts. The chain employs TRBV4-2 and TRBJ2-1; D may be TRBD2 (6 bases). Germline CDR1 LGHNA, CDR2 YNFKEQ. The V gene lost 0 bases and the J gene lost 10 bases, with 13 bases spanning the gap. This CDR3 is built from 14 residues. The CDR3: CASSQEGRGGEQFF. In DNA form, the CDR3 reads TGTGCCAGCAGCCAAGAAGGAAGGGGAGGAGAGCAGTTCTTC.